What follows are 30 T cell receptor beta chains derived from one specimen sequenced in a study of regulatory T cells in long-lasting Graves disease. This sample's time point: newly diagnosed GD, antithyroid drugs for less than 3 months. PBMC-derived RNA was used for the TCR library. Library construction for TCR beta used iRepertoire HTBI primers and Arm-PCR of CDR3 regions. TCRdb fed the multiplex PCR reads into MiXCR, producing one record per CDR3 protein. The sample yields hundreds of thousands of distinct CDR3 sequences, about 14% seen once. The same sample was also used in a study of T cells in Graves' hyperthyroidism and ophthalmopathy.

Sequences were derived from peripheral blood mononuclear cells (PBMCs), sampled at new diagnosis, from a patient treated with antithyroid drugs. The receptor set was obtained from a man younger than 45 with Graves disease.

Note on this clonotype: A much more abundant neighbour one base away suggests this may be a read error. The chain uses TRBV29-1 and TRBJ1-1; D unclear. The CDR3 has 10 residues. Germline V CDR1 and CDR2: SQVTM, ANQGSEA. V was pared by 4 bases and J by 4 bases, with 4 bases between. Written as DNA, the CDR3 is TGCAGCGTTGTATGCACTGAAGCTTTCTTT. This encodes CSVVCTEAFF. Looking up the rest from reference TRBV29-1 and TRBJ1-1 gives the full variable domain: SAVISQKPSRDICQRGTSLTIQCQVDSQVTMMFWYRQQPGQSLTLIATANQGSEATYESGFVIDKFPISRPNLTFSTLTVSNMSPEDSSIYLCSVVCTEAFFGQGTRLTVV.

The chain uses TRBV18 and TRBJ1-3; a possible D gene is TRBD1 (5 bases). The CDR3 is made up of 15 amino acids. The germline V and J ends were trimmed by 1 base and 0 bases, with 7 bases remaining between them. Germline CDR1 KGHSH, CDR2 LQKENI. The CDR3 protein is CASSPLDSSGNTIYF. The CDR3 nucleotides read TGTGCCAGCTCACCACTTGACAGCTCTGGAAACACCATATATTTT.

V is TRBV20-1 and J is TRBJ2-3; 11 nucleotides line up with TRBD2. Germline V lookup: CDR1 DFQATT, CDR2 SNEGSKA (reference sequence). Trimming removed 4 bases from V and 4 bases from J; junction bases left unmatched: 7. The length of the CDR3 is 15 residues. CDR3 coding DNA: TGCAGTGCTACAGGTCTAGCGGGAGGATCAGATACGCAGTATTTT. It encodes CSATGLAGGSDTQYF.

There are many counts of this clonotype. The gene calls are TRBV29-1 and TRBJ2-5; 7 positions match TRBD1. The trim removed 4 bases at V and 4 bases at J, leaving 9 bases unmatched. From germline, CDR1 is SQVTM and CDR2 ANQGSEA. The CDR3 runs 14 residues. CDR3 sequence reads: CSVGSGGVGETQYF. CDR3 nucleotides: TGCAGCGTTGGATCAGGGGGTGTGGGAGAGACCCAGTACTTC. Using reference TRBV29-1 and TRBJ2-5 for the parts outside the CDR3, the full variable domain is SAVISQKPSRDICQRGTSLTIQCQVDSQVTMMFWYRQQPGQSLTLIATANQGSEATYESGFVIDKFPISRPNLTFSTLTVSNMSPEDSSIYLCSVGSGGVGETQYFGPGTRLLVL.

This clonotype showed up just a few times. This CDR3 is CASSLTSVPEGHTDTQYF. CDR3 coding DNA: TGTGCCAGCAGCTTAACCAGCGTTCCAGAGGGGCACACAGATACGCAGTATTTT. The genes are TRBV11-2 and TRBJ2-3; D is perhaps TRBD1 or TRBD2 (5 bases each). The CDR3 covers 18 residues. Trimming took off 2 bases at V and 2 bases at J, with 20 bases between the two ends. CDR1 and CDR2 (germline): SGHAT, FQNNGV.

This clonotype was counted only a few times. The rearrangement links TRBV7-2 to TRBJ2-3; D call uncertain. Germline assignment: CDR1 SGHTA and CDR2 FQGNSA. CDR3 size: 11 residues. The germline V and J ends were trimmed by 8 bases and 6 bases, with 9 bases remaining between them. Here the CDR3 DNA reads TGTGCCAGCGCCCAGCAGGATACGCAGTATTTT. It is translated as CASAQQDTQYF.

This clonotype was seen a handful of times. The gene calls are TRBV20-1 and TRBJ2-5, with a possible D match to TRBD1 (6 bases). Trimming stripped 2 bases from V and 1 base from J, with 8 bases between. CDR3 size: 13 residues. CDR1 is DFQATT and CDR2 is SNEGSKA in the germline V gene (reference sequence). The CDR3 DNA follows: TGCAGTGCTAGACAGGGGACCCAAGAGACCCAGTACTTC. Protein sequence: CSARQGTQETQYF.

In DNA, the CDR3 is TGTGCCAGCTCGAAACAAAATTCACCCCTCCACTTT. Its protein product is CASSKQNSPLHF. This sequence joins TRBV18 and TRBJ1-6; D uncertain. V shed 6 bases and J shed 7 bases, with 7 bases lying between them. Germline lookup yields CDR1 KGHSH and CDR2 LQKENI. This CDR3 has 12 amino acids.

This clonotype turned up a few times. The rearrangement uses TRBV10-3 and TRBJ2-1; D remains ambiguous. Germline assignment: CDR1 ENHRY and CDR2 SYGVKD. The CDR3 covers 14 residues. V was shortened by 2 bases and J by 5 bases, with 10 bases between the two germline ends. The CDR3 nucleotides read TGTGCCATCAGTGAGCCCCGGACCAACAATGAGCAGTTCTTC. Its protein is CAISEPRTNNEQFF.

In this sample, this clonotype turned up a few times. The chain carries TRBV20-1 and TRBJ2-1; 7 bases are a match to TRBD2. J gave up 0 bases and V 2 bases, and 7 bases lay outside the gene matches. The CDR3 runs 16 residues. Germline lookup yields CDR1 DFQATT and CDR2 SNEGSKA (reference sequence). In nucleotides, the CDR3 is TGCAGTGCTAGATCACGGCGGGAGAGCTCCTACAATGAGCAGTTCTTC. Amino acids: CSARSRRESSYNEQFF.

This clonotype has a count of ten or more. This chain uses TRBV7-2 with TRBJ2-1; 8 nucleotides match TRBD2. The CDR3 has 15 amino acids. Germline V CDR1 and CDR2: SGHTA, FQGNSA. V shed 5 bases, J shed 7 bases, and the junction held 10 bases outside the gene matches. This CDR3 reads CASSPLGGRMNEQFF. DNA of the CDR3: TGTGCCAGCAGCCCCCTAGGCGGGAGGATGAATGAGCAGTTCTTC.

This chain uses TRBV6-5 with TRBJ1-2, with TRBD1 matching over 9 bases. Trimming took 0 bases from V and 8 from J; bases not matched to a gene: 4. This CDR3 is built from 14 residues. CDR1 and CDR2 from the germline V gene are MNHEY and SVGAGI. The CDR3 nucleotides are TGTGCCAGCAGTTACTCAGGGACAGGGAGCGGCTACACCTTC. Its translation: CASSYSGTGSGYTF.

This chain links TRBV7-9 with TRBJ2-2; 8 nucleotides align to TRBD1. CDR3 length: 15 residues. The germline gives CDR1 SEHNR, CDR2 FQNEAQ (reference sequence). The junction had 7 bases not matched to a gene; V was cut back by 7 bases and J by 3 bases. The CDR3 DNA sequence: TGTGCCAGCACCTCCCCAGGGGGCGACACCGGGGAGCTGTTTTTT. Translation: CASTSPGGDTGELFF.

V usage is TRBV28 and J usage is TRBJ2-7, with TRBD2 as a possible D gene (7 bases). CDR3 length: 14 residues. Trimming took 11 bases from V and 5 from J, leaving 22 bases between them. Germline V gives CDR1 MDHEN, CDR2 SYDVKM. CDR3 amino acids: CAAVGGRGIDEQYF. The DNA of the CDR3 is TGTGCCGCAGTTGGGGGGAGGGGGATCGACGAGCAGTACTTC.

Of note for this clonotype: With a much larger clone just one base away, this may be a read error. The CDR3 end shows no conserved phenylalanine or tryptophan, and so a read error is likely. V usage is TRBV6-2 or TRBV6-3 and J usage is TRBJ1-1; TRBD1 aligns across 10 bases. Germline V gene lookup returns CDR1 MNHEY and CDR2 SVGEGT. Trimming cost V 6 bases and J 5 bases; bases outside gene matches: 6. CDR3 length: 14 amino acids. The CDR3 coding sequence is TGTGCCAGCAGGACAGGGGGCGCAGGGACTGAAGCTTTCCTT. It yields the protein CASRTGGAGTEAFL.

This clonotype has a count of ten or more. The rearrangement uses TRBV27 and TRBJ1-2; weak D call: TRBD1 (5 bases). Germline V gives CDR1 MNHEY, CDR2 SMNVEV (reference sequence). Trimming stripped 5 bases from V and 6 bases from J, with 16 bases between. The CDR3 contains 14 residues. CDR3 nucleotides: TGTGCCAGCAGTCCCCCGGGACTTGGGGATGGCTACACCTTC. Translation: CASSPPGLGDGYTF.

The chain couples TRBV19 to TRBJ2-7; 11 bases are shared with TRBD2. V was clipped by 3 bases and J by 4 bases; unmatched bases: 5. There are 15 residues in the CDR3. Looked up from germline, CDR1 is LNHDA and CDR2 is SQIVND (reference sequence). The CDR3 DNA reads TGTGCCAGTAGTATTGTGGGGACTAGCGGATACGAGCAGTACTTC. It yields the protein CASSIVGTSGYEQYF.

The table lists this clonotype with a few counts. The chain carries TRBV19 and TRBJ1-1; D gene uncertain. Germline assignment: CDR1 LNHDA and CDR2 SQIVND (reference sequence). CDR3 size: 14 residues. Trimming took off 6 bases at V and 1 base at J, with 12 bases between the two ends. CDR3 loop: CASSPGFQNTEAFF. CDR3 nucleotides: TGTGCCAGTAGCCCCGGTTTTCAGAACACTGAAGCTTTCTTT.

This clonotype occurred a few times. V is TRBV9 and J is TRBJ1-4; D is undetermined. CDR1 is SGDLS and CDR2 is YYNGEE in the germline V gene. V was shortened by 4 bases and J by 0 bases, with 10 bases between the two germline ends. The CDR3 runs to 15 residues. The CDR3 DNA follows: TGTGCCAGCAGCTCCCCATCTGCAACTAATGAAAAACTGTTTTTT. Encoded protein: CASSSPSATNEKLFF. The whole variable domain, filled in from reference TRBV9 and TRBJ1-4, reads DSGVTQTPKHLITATGQRVTLRCSPRSGDLSVYWYQQSLDQGLQFLIQYYNGEERAKGNILERFSAQQFPDLHSELNLSSLELGDSALYFCASSSPSATNEKLFFGSGTQLSVL.

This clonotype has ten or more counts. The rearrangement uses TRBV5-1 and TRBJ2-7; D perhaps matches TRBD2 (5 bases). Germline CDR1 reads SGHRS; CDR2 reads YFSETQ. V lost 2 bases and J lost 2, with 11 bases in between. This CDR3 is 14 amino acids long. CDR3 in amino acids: CASSLVGITYEQYF. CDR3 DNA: TGCGCCAGCAGCTTAGTCGGGATAACCTACGAGCAGTACTTC.

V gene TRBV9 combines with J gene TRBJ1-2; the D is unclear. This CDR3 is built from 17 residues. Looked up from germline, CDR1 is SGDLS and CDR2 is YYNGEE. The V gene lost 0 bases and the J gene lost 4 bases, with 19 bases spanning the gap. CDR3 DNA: TGTGCCAGCAGCGTAGATCACGGAGGCGGAAGAGGCTATGGCTACACCTTC. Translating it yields CASSVDHGGGRGYGYTF. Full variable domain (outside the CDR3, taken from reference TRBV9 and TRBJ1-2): DSGVTQTPKHLITATGQRVTLRCSPRSGDLSVYWYQQSLDQGLQFLIQYYNGEERAKGNILERFSAQQFPDLHSELNLSSLELGDSALYFCASSVDHGGGRGYGYTFGSGTRLTVV.

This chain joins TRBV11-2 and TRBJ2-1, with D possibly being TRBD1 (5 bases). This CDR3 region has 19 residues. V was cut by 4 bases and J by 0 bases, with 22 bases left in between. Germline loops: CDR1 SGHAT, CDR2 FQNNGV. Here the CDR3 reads CASSSLLPTASSSYNEQFF. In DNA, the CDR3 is TGTGCCAGCAGCTCCCTCCTGCCGACAGCCTCGAGCTCCTACAATGAGCAGTTCTTC.

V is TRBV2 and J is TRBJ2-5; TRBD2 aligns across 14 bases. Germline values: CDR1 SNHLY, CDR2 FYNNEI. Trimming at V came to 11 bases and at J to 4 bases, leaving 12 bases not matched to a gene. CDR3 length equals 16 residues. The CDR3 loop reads CASRGGLAGGGETQYF. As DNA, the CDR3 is TGTGCCTCCCGGGGAGGACTAGCGGGAGGCGGAGAGACCCAGTACTTC.

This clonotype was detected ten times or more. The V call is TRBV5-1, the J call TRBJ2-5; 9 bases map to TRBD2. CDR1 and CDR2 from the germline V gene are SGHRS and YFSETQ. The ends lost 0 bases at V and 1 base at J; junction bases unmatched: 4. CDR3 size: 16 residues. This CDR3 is CASSLGLAEFQETQYF. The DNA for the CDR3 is TGCGCCAGCAGCTTGGGACTAGCGGAGTTCCAAGAGACCCAGTACTTC.

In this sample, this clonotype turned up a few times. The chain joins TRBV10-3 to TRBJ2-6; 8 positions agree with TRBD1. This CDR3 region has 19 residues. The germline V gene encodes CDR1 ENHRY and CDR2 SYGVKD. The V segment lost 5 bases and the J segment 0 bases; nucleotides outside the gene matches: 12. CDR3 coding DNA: TGTGCCATCAGTAAGGTCGAGACAGGGGCTAGCTCTGGGGCCAACGTCCTGACTTTC. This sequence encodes CAISKVETGASSGANVLTF.

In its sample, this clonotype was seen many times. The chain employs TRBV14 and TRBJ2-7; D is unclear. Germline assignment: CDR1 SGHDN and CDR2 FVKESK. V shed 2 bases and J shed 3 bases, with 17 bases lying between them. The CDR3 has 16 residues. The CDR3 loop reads CASSQIGRPPYYEQYF. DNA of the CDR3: TGTGCCAGCAGCCAAATTGGCCGGCCTCCTTACTACGAGCAGTACTTC.

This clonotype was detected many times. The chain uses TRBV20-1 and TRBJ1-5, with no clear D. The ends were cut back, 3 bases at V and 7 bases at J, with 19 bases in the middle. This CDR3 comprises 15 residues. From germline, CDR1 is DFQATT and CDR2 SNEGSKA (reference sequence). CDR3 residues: CSARPDEIKGQPQHF. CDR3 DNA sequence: TGCAGTGCTAGGCCGGACGAAATAAAAGGGCAGCCCCAGCATTTT.

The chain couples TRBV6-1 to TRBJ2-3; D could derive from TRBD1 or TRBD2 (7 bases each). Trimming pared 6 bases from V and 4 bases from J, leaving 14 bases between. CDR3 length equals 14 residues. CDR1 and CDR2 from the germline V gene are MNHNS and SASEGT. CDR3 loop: CASRPGGRADTQYF. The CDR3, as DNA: TGTGCCAGCAGGCCAGGGGGGAGGGCAGATACGCAGTATTTT.

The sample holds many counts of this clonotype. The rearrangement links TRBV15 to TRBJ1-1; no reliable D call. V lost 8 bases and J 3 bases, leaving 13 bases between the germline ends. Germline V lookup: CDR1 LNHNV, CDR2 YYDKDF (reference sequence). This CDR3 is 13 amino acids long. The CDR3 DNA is TGTGCCACCGGTACGTTCGCGGACACTGAAGCTTTCTTT. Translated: CATGTFADTEAFF. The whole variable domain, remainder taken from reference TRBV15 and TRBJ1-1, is DAMVIQNPRYQVTQFGKPVTLSCSQTLNHNVMYWYQQKSSQAPKLLFHYYDKDFNNEADTPDNFQSRRPNTSFCFLDIRSPGLGDTAMYLCATGTFADTEAFFGQGTRLTVV.

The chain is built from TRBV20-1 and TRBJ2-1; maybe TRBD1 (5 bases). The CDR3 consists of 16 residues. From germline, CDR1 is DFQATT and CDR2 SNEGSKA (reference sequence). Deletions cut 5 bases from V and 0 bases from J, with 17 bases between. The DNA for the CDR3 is TGCAGTGCTGTAGCAGACTTCACAGGCTCCTACAATGAGCAGTTCTTC. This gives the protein CSAVADFTGSYNEQFF.